These 30 T cell receptor beta chains share one sample of origin, sequenced in a study of T cell responses to AZD1222 COVID-19 vaccine. Generated by immunoSEQ multiplex PCR, the TCRdb table keeps only in-frame clones and is missing some. The sample includes approximately 160,000 clones, under 95% of them seen just once. Here the sequenced sample was peripheral blood, taken 28 days after the second AZD1222 dose. These receptors all come from an adult who received the AZD1222 COVID-19 vaccine.

The chain joins TRBV30 to TRBJ1-2, with 7 nucleotides matching TRBD1. CDR3 length: 17 residues. Germline loops: CDR1 GTSNPN, CDR2 SVGIG (reference sequence). With V trimmed by 2 bases and J by 3 bases, 15 bases remained unmatched. The CDR3 is CAWSIRGPGDRYYGYTF. The CDR3 DNA reads as TGTGCCTGGAGTATAAGGGGCCCGGGGGACAGATACTATGGCTACACCTTC.

The chain is built from TRBV5-1 and TRBJ2-1; 7 nucleotides line up with TRBD2. The CDR3 contains 15 residues. The V gene's germline CDR1 is SGHRS and CDR2 YFSETQ. The junction had 6 bases not matched to a gene; V was cut back by 4 bases and J by 2 bases. CDR3 DNA: TGCGCCAGCAGCAGGGCGGGGACTACCTACAATGAGCAGTTCTTC. It translates to CASSRAGTTYNEQFF. Variable domain in full (rest from reference TRBV5-1 and TRBJ2-1): KAGVTQTPRYLIKTRGQQVTLSCSPISGHRSVSWYQQTPGQGLQFLFEYFSETQRNKGNFPGRFSGRQFSNSRSEMNVSTLELGDSALYLCASSRAGTTYNEQFFGPGTRLTVL.

Only one count was recorded for this clone. The V and J genes are TRBV4-1 and TRBJ1-1; unclear D gene. This CDR3 is 15 amino acids long. Per germline, CDR1 MGHRA and CDR2 YSYEKL. The V gene lost 0 bases and the J gene lost 0 bases, with 8 bases spanning the gap. The CDR3 spells CASSQDLGLNTEAFF. CDR3 sequence (DNA): TGCGCCAGCAGCCAAGATCTGGGTTTGAACACTGAAGCTTTCTTT.

This clone was detected only a few times. The V call is TRBV4-1, the J call TRBJ2-1; tentatively, D is TRBD1 (6 bases). This CDR3 has 15 residues. From germline, CDR1 is MGHRA and CDR2 YSYEKL. Trimming removed 1 base at V and 4 bases at J, with 11 bases between. CDR3 amino acids: CASSQAAGDYNEQFF. CDR3 coding DNA: TGCGCCAGCAGCCAAGCGGCAGGGGATTACAATGAGCAGTTCTTC.

The V call is TRBV30, the J call TRBJ1-2; TRBD1 agrees at 7 bases. The V segment lost 3 bases and the J segment 4 bases; nucleotides outside the gene matches: 5. The CDR3 contains 13 residues. Germline assignment: CDR1 GTSNPN and CDR2 SVGIG (reference sequence). CDR3 region: CAWRRQGVYGYTF. Here the CDR3 DNA reads TGTGCCTGGAGGCGCCAGGGGGTCTATGGCTACACCTTC.

This clone was counted once. This chain's CDR3 is CASSEEEGYHEQYF. The DNA for the CDR3 is TGTGCCAGCAGTGAAGAGGAAGGCTATCACGAGCAGTACTTC. The chain recombines TRBV2 with TRBJ2-7; D gene ambiguous. The length of the CDR3 is 14 residues. The V end was cut by 1 base, the J end by 5 bases, with 12 bases between. The V gene's germline CDR1 is SNHLY and CDR2 FYNNEI.

This clone was counted between two and nine times. V is TRBV19 and J is TRBJ2-4, with no clear D. Germline values: CDR1 LNHDA, CDR2 SQIVND (reference sequence). Trimming stripped 4 bases from V and 3 bases from J, with 13 bases between. The CDR3 has 15 amino acids. The CDR3 DNA follows: TGTGCCAGTAGTACCTTAGGGTTAGGCAAAAACATTCAGTACTTC. It translates to CASSTLGLGKNIQYF.

The chain employs TRBV18 and TRBJ1-4; D gene uncertain. V gave up 4 bases and J gave up 0 bases, with 9 bases separating them. The CDR3 has 15 amino acids. Germline V lookup: CDR1 KGHSH, CDR2 LQKENI. The DNA for the CDR3 is TGTGCCAGCTCACTTAGTTCTGCAACTAATGAAAAACTGTTTTTT. Encoded protein: CASSLSSATNEKLFF.

The CDR3 region has the DNA TGTGCCTGGAGCAGGAGGGTAGGGGACACTGAAGCTTTCTTT. Translated: CAWSRRVGDTEAFF. J is TRBJ1-1 and V is TRBV30; perhaps TRBD1 as D (5 bases). Germline loops: CDR1 GTSNPN, CDR2 SVGIG (reference sequence). Trimming removed 3 bases from V and 3 bases from J, with 14 bases in between. The CDR3 runs 14 residues.

The chain carries TRBV7-8 and TRBJ1-1; D unresolved. The CDR3 loop spans 13 amino acids. V shed 1 base and J shed 7 bases, with 10 bases lying between them. Germline CDR1 is SGHVS and CDR2 is FQNEAQ. This chain's CDR3 is CASSLGPEFEAFF. CDR3 coding DNA: TGTGCCAGCAGCTTAGGCCCGGAGTTTGAAGCTTTCTTT. The full variable domain, rest sourced from reference TRBV7-8 and TRBJ1-1, is GAGVSQSPRYKVAKRGQDVALRCDPISGHVSLFWYQQALGQGPEFLTYFQNEAQLDKSGLPSDRFFAERPEGSVSTLKIQRTQQEDSAVYLCASSLGPEFEAFFGQGTRLTVV.

The chain employs TRBV6-5 and TRBJ1-3; D unclear. Per germline, CDR1 MNHEY and CDR2 SVGAGI. Trimming shortened V by 0 bases and J by 0 bases, and 9 bases separated the two germline ends. This CDR3 spans 16 amino acids. The CDR3 loop is CASSYSLRSSGNTIYF. In nucleotides, the CDR3 is TGTGCCAGCAGTTACTCGTTACGGAGCTCTGGAAACACCATATATTTT.

The genes are TRBV6-5 and TRBJ1-2; 7 bases align to TRBD1. Germline trimming cut 4 bases from V and 6 bases from J; bases unmatched to any gene: 5. Germline assignment: CDR1 MNHEY and CDR2 SVGAGI. CDR3 size: 13 residues. Here the CDR3 reads CASSLTGIDGYTF. The CDR3 DNA reads as TGTGCCAGCAGTTTGACAGGGATCGATGGCTACACCTTC.

This clone was observed a single time. The chain uses TRBV7-9 and TRBJ1-1, with D possibly being TRBD1 (6 bases). Per germline, CDR1 SEHNR and CDR2 FQNEAQ (reference sequence). This CDR3 region has 12 residues. V was trimmed by 5 bases and J by 8 bases, leaving 12 bases between them. The CDR3 DNA is TGTGCCAGCAGCCGAGGACAGTCCGAAGCTTTCTTT. Its translation: CASSRGQSEAFF.

This chain links TRBV6-6 with TRBJ1-1, with D unresolved. V shed 0 bases and J shed 3 bases, with 2 bases lying between them. From germline, CDR1 is MNHNY and CDR2 SVGAGI (reference sequence). This CDR3 has 12 amino acids. CDR3 in DNA: TGTGCCAGCAGTTACTCGGACACTGAAGCTTTCTTT. This encodes CASSYSDTEAFF.

This chain joins TRBV6-1 and TRBJ1-1, with 8 bases identical to TRBD1. The CDR3 loop spans 15 amino acids. The germline CDR1 and CDR2 sequences are MNHNS and SASEGT. J was trimmed by 0 bases and V by 3 bases; bases with no gene match: 3. The CDR3 nucleotides read TGTGCCAGCAGTGAGACAGGGGATATGAACACTGAAGCTTTCTTT. Translated, it gives CASSETGDMNTEAFF.

This CDR3 reads CASVPEGTEAFF. The CDR3 DNA reads TGTGCCAGCGTCCCCGAGGGCACTGAAGCTTTCTTT. The chain employs TRBV5-4 and TRBJ1-1; the D is unclear. This CDR3 has 12 residues. CDR1 SGHNT and CDR2 YYREEE come from the germline V gene (reference sequence). Trimming took 7 bases from V and 4 from J, leaving 11 bases between them.

V gene TRBV19 combines with J gene TRBJ1-1; D not resolved. Trimming took off 6 bases at V and 7 bases at J, with 18 bases between the two ends. Germline V gene data show CDR1 as LNHDA and CDR2 as SQIVND (reference sequence). The CDR3 runs to 14 residues. CDR3 in DNA: TGTGCCAGTAGCCGTAACGTTGGCGGGTATGAAGCTTTCTTT. Amino acid sequence: CASSRNVGGYEAFF.

The chain recombines TRBV7-8 with TRBJ1-3; possible D gene TRBD1, 6 bases. Looked up from germline, CDR1 is SGHVS and CDR2 is FQNEAQ. The V end was cut by 5 bases, the J end by 0 bases, with 14 bases between. The CDR3 is 16 amino acids. DNA of the CDR3: TGTGCCAGCAGCCCCCTCAGGGGATTCTCTGGAAACACCATATATTTT. This codes for CASSPLRGFSGNTIYF.

The rearrangement joins TRBV6-5 to TRBJ1-5; D is uncertain. The germline V and J ends were trimmed by 5 bases and 0 bases, with 11 bases remaining between them. Germline loops: CDR1 MNHEY, CDR2 SVGAGI. CDR3 size: 15 residues. The CDR3 DNA reads as TGTGCCAGCAGTCCTGTAGGGTATAGCAATCAGCCCCAGCATTTT. This gives the protein CASSPVGYSNQPQHF.

This clone was seen a few times. The identical CDR3 is also encoded by other nucleotide sequences in the sample. The chain employs TRBV9 and TRBJ1-4; D is unresolved. The germline V gene has CDR1 SGDLS and CDR2 YYNGEE. V shed 0 bases and J shed 5 bases, with 5 bases lying between them. There are 13 residues in the CDR3. CDR3 bases: TGTGCCAGCAGCGTAGATGGGAATGAAAAACTGTTTTTT. Its protein product is CASSVDGNEKLFF.

The chain links TRBV25-1 to TRBJ2-3; D unclear. The CDR3 spans 14 residues. V lost 7 bases and J lost 0, with 11 bases in between. Germline V lookup: CDR1 MGHDK, CDR2 SYGVNS. CDR3 sequence reads: CASNRGTSTDTQYF. The CDR3 DNA follows: TGTGCCAGCAACAGAGGTACTAGCACAGATACGCAGTATTTT.

The J gene is TRBJ1-6, the V gene TRBV7-9; D gene ambiguous. Germline V gene sequence: CDR1 SEHNR, CDR2 FQNEAQ (reference sequence). CDR3 length: 12 residues. The V gene lost 7 bases and the J gene lost 10 bases, with 11 bases spanning the gap. CDR3 in DNA: TGTGCCAGCAACCACCTTGGATCACCCCTCCACTTT. Translating it yields CASNHLGSPLHF.

This clone was seen only once. The chain uses TRBV6-5 and TRBJ1-1, with 7 bases lining up with TRBD1. V lost 1 base and J lost 0; bases outside the gene matches: 2. Germline loops: CDR1 MNHEY, CDR2 SVGAGI. The CDR3 contains 15 residues. CDR3 sequence (DNA): TGTGCCAGCAGTTACTTCGGACAGGTGAACACTGAAGCTTTCTTT. It is translated as CASSYFGQVNTEAFF.

The chain is built from TRBV29-1 and TRBJ1-1; D call uncertain. The CDR3 is 14 residues long. V lost 4 bases and J 0 bases, leaving 12 bases between the germline ends. Germline CDR1 is SQVTM and CDR2 is ANQGSEA. This CDR3 is CSVGSDVMNTEAFF. The CDR3 DNA sequence: TGCAGCGTTGGGTCCGACGTCATGAACACTGAAGCTTTCTTT.

This clone came up once. The J gene is TRBJ1-2, the V gene TRBV6-5; the D gene is possibly TRBD1 (6 bases). The germline V gene encodes CDR1 MNHEY and CDR2 SVGAGI. V lost 0 bases and J lost 8, with 16 bases in between. The CDR3 is 15 residues long. CDR3 amino acids: CASSYSLQIGGGYTF. The CDR3 coding sequence is TGTGCCAGCAGTTACTCGCTTCAGATCGGGGGCGGCTACACCTTC.

This rearrangement joins TRBV18 to TRBJ2-7; 7 bases line up with TRBD1. V lost 6 bases to trimming and J lost 3 bases; unmatched junction nucleotides: 8. The CDR3 consists of 14 residues. CDR1 is KGHSH, CDR2 LQKENI, per germline. Written as DNA, the CDR3 is TGTGCCAGCTCGGCTACGACAGGGAACTACGAGCAGTACTTC. Translating it yields CASSATTGNYEQYF.

The chain joins TRBV11-2 to TRBJ2-3; 12 bases match TRBD2. The CDR3 length is 17 residues. Germline trimming cut 1 base from V and 2 bases from J; bases unmatched to any gene: 4. Germline V gene lookup returns CDR1 SGHAT and CDR2 FQNNGV. CDR3 sequence reads: CASSLGLAGGPTDTQYF. Written as DNA, the CDR3 is TGTGCCAGCAGCTTAGGCCTAGCGGGGGGGCCCACAGATACGCAGTATTTT.

V gene TRBV29-1 combines with J gene TRBJ2-7; 7 nucleotides line up with TRBD1. This CDR3 is 13 amino acids long. V dropped 4 bases and J dropped 9; count of bases not matched to a gene: 12. Germline lookup yields CDR1 SQVTM and CDR2 ANQGSEA. This CDR3 reads CSVALIVGDRQYF. CDR3 bases: TGCAGCGTTGCCCTCATAGTGGGGGACAGGCAGTACTTC.

The chain is built from TRBV6-6 and TRBJ2-7, with D perhaps matching TRBD2 (7 bases). V shed 8 bases and J shed 3 bases, with 23 bases lying between them. The CDR3 contains 16 residues. Per germline, CDR1 MNHNY and CDR2 SVGAGI (reference sequence). In DNA, the CDR3 is TGTGCCAGCGTCTTATACGGGGGGCTAGAACACTACGAGCAGTACTTC. This translates into CASVLYGGLEHYEQYF.

This clone was detected only a few times. This chain connects TRBV5-6 to TRBJ1-3, with D hard to call. This CDR3 contains 17 residues. CDR1 SGHDT and CDR2 YYEEEE come from the germline V gene. V dropped 0 bases and J dropped 0 bases, with 13 bases sitting between them. The CDR3 DNA reads as TGTGCCAGCAGCTTGGTGGCAGGCCGCTACTCTGGAAACACCATATATTTT. Translated, it gives CASSLVAGRYSGNTIYF.